This entry lists 2 T cell receptor beta chains sequenced from one sample in a study of T cells in Graves' hyperthyroidism and ophthalmopathy. What was amplified from RNA transcripts were TCR beta CDR3 regions. A set of HTBI primers served as the primers for a first-round RT-PCR of the TCR CDR3. TCRdb fed the multiplex PCR reads into MiXCR, producing one record per CDR3 protein. The data hold approximately 530,000 distinct CDR3 sequences, with roughly a sixth observed a single time. The specimen sequenced was blood. All receptors come from a woman aged 18-35 years with Graves' hyperthyroidism.

Many counts were recorded for this clonotype. The chain combines TRBV20-1 with TRBJ2-5; D is possibly TRBD1 (6 bases). The germline gives CDR1 DFQATT, CDR2 SNEGSKA (reference sequence). Trimming stripped 3 bases from V and 0 bases from J, with 17 bases between. CDR3 length: 16 amino acids. CDR3 amino acids: CSASNRGRGYQETQYF. The CDR3 DNA sequence: TGCAGTGCTAGCAACAGAGGCAGGGGATACCAAGAGACCCAGTACTTC.

This rearrangement joins TRBV20-1 to TRBJ1-6; TRBD1 agrees at 9 bases. Per germline, CDR1 DFQATT and CDR2 SNEGSKA (reference sequence). The CDR3 has 14 amino acids. The V and J ends lost 2 bases and 10 bases, in that order; junction bases with no gene match: 6. The CDR3 DNA reads TGCAGTGCTAGACGGGGACAGGGAGGATCACCCCTCCACTTT. This gives the protein CSARRGQGGSPLHF.